The 14 T cell receptor beta chains below all came from one sample that was sequenced in a study of identical twins listed by TCRdb under 2016. Receptors were amplified or captured by 5' RACE. Sequencing instrument: Illumina HiSeq 2000. The raw public reads went through TCRdb reprocessing: fastp at Q25, MiXCR clone calling, in-frame beta chains kept. Records with the same CDR3 protein are collapsed into one entry carrying the most frequent genes and DNA. In all, the sample holds 200,000 to 250,000 distinct CDR3 sequences, and roughly 7% of those were seen once. Approximately 3.6% of the sample lies in the top ten. Another study also made use of these data, one on yellow fever vaccine responses in identical twins.

The sample consisted of memory (CD45RO+) T cells sorted from blood. Per the publication, the cell subset or site label means: CD45RO+ enriched T cells. These receptors originate from a woman aged 18 to 35 in good health.

This clonotype was seen a handful of times. V gene TRBV6-1 combines with J gene TRBJ2-7; D unresolved. Germline assignment: CDR1 MNHNS and CDR2 SASEGT. V was pared by 3 bases and J by 0 bases, with 6 bases between. This CDR3 spans 13 amino acids. The CDR3 sequence is CASSDADSYEQYF. CDR3 DNA: TGTGCCAGCAGTGACGCGGACTCCTACGAGCAGTACTTC.

This clonotype has only a few counts. The chain employs TRBV12-3 or TRBV12-4 and TRBJ2-2, with 7 bases matching TRBD1. V was pared by 3 bases and J by 2 bases, with 6 bases of the junction left unmatched. The CDR3 covers 16 residues. DNA for the CDR3: TGTGCCAGCAGTTTGTACAGGGGTGGAAACACCGGGGAGCTGTTTTTT. Its translation: CASSLYRGGNTGELFF.

This clonotype was seen ten or more times. This chain links TRBV7-2 with TRBJ2-3; D call uncertain. Trimming took 1 base from V and 5 from J, leaving 7 bases between them. CDR3 size: 13 residues. Germline CDR1 reads SGHTA; CDR2 reads FQGNSA. CDR3 residues: CASSLVVGDTQYF. The DNA of the CDR3 is TGTGCCAGCAGCTTAGTGGTGGGAGATACGCAGTATTTT.

The gene calls are TRBV6-5 and TRBJ2-7; D call uncertain. CDR3 length: 14 amino acids. V lost 2 bases, J lost 0 bases, and 8 bases lay in between. Germline lookup yields CDR1 MNHEY and CDR2 SVGAGI. CDR3 in amino acids: CASSYTQSSYEQYF. The CDR3 DNA reads TGTGCCAGCAGTTACACACAGAGCTCCTACGAGCAGTACTTC.

This chain connects TRBV7-9 to TRBJ2-5; TRBD1 matches at 10 bases. The CDR3 consists of 16 residues. Germline values: CDR1 SEHNR, CDR2 FQNEAQ (reference sequence). V shed 4 bases and J 9 bases; nucleotides not matched to a gene: 14. The CDR3 spells CASSSQPGGTGVAQYF. For the CDR3, the DNA is TGTGCCAGCAGCTCCCAACCGGGGGGGACAGGGGTGGCCCAGTACTTC.

This chain joins TRBV20-1 and TRBJ2-7, with D possibly TRBD2 on 6 matching bases. Germline V CDR1 and CDR2: DFQATT, SNEGSKA (reference sequence). CDR3 length: 13 amino acids. V gave up 6 bases and J gave up 6 bases, with 18 bases separating them. For the CDR3, the DNA is TGCAGTGCGCGAAGGACCGGCGGGGTCGAGCAGTACGTC. It specifies CSARRTGGVEQYV.

This clonotype has more than one count but fewer than ten. The V call is TRBV20-1, the J call TRBJ2-1; the match to TRBD2 covers 15 bases. The CDR3 loop spans 16 amino acids. The germline gives CDR1 DFQATT, CDR2 SNEGSKA (reference sequence). V dropped 2 bases and J dropped 7; count of bases not matched to a gene: 6. The CDR3, as DNA: TGCAGTGCTAGAATAACAGGGACTAGCGGGAGGAATGAGCAGTTCTTC. It yields the protein CSARITGTSGRNEQFF.

The chain carries TRBV20-1 and TRBJ2-1; 10 bases map to TRBD2. Germline CDR1 DFQATT, CDR2 SNEGSKA (reference sequence). The length of the CDR3 is 16 residues. After removal of 8 bases from V and 7 bases from J, the junction contained 17 bases not matched to a gene. CDR3 in DNA: TGCAGTCTCCCTAGCGGGAGAGGGGGGTCTGGTAATGAGCAGTTCTTC. Translation: CSLPSGRGGSGNEQFF.

This clonotype has more than one count but fewer than ten. The chain recombines TRBV20-1 with TRBJ2-1, with TRBD2 matching 7 bases. Germline CDR1 and CDR2: DFQATT and SNEGSKA (reference sequence). CDR3 length equals 15 residues. Germline trimming cut 5 bases from V and 2 bases from J; bases unmatched to any gene: 9. CDR3 coding DNA: TGCAGTGCTCCTTGGAGACGGGGGGCCTACAATGAGCAGTTCTTC. Translating it yields CSAPWRRGAYNEQFF.

This clonotype was detected ten times or more. The chain employs TRBV4-1 and TRBJ1-2, with TRBD1 matching over 7 bases. The CDR3 is 15 residues long. J lost 2 bases, V lost 4 bases, and 7 bases had no gene match. Germline lookup yields CDR1 MGHRA and CDR2 YSYEKL. CDR3 loop: CASSPSPQGNYGYTF. The CDR3 DNA reads TGCGCCAGCAGCCCCTCACCACAGGGGAACTATGGCTACACCTTC.

This clonotype was found many times. This chain links TRBV9 with TRBJ2-3, with TRBD1 identical over 8 bases. Germline loops: CDR1 SGDLS, CDR2 YYNGEE. The CDR3 totals 16 residues. Unmatched junction bases numbered 11, after V lost 4 bases and J lost 4 bases. In DNA, the CDR3 is TGTGCCAGCAGCACCCAGGACAGGGTGGGAGCAGATACGCAGTATTTT. Its translation: CASSTQDRVGADTQYF.

J is TRBJ2-1 and V is TRBV19; 8 bases align to TRBD1. This CDR3 region has 16 residues. CDR1 is LNHDA, CDR2 SQIVND, per germline (reference sequence). Trimming took 1 base from V and 2 from J; bases not matched to a gene: 4. CDR3 residues: CASSIAGTGTYNEQFF. CDR3 sequence (DNA): TGTGCCAGTAGTATAGCTGGGACAGGTACCTACAATGAGCAGTTCTTC.

Turning to this clonotype: Its ends do not fully match the called genes, so a read error is possible. This chain joins TRBV12-3 or TRBV12-4 and TRBJ2-3, with a possible D match to TRBD1 (5 bases). The length of the CDR3 is 19 residues. Here the CDR3 DNA reads TGTGCCTGCAGTTTAGATCCCCTAAGGGGAAGATCTAGCACAGATACGCAGTATTTT. Translation: CACSLDPLRGRSSTDTQYF.

V usage is TRBV5-4 and J usage is TRBJ2-1; D might be TRBD2 (5 bases). Germline-derived CDR1 and CDR2 are SGHNT and YYREEE (reference sequence). Trimming stripped 4 bases from V and 2 bases from J, with 13 bases between. CDR3 size: 15 residues. DNA of the CDR3: TGTGCCAGCAGCCAGGTCTTCGGGGCCTACAATGAGCAGTTCTTC. This gives the protein CASSQVFGAYNEQFF.